This passage covers 26 T cell receptor beta chains from one sample sequenced in a study of cytomegalovirus exposure and HLA in healthy donors (dated by TCRdb to about 2017). Preparation of the library involved the immunoSEQ multiplex PCR assay. The clones in this table, taken by TCRdb from immuneACCESS, are in-frame only. Not every clone is retained; where verified, under half of the shortfall comes from an unresolved V gene, and the cause of the rest is unknown. The sample contains approximately 120,000 clones, approximately 89% of them found a single time. The leading ten clones occupy about 1.1% of the sample. The source material was PBMCs. All receptors derive from a woman aged 18-30 years in good health and CMV-seronegative.

This clone was seen a handful of times. The chain employs TRBV28 and TRBJ1-5; TRBD1 agrees at 7 bases. Looked up from germline, CDR1 is MDHEN and CDR2 is SYDVKM. The V segment lost 6 bases and the J segment 2 bases; nucleotides outside the gene matches: 13. The CDR3 is 17 amino acids. The CDR3 sequence is CASSLRTGDWGNQPQHF. In DNA form, the CDR3 reads TGTGCCAGCAGCCTGAGAACAGGGGACTGGGGCAATCAGCCCCAGCATTTT.

The chain joins TRBV10-1 to TRBJ2-3; D is unresolved. V dropped 3 bases and J dropped 4 bases, with 17 bases sitting between them. The germline CDR1 and CDR2 sequences are WNHNN and SYGVQD (reference sequence). The CDR3 runs 16 residues. The CDR3 DNA follows: TGCGCCAGCAGTGAATCCCAGTCCCCCACATCAGATACGCAGTATTTT. As protein: CASSESQSPTSDTQYF.

This clone was counted a single time. The chain has TRBV6-1 and TRBJ1-6; 8 positions agree with TRBD1. This CDR3 comprises 14 residues. In germline, CDR1 is MNHNS, CDR2 SASEGT. With 6 bases clipped from V and 10 bases from J, the junction kept 8 bases outside the gene matches. The DNA of the CDR3 is TGTGCCAGCAGGGGAGGACAGGGTGGCTCACCCCTCCACTTT. Encoded protein: CASRGGQGGSPLHF.

This sequence joins TRBV7-8 and TRBJ2-1; 7 bases line up with TRBD1. The CDR3 contains 16 residues. V lost 0 bases to trimming and J lost 0 bases; unmatched junction nucleotides: 2. Germline CDR1 and CDR2: SGHVS and FQNEAQ. DNA for the CDR3: TGTGCCAGCAGCTTAGCAAGACAGGGCTCCTACAATGAGCAGTTCTTC. It encodes CASSLARQGSYNEQFF. The full variable domain, completed using reference TRBV7-8 and TRBJ2-1, is GAGVSQSPRYKVAKRGQDVALRCDPISGHVSLFWYQQALGQGPEFLTYFQNEAQLDKSGLPSDRFFAERPEGSVSTLKIQRTQQEDSAVYLCASSLARQGSYNEQFFGPGTRLTVL.

This chain links TRBV14 with TRBJ2-7, with D possibly matching TRBD2 (5 bases). Germline-derived CDR1 and CDR2 are SGHDN and FVKESK. The CDR3 loop spans 12 amino acids. The V gene lost 1 base and the J gene lost 11 bases, with 12 bases spanning the gap. CDR3 amino acids: CASSQGPGREYF. The DNA of the CDR3 is TGTGCCAGCAGCCAAGGCCCGGGAAGGGAGTACTTC.

This chain links TRBV5-1 with TRBJ2-5, with 14 nucleotides matching TRBD2. CDR1 and CDR2 (germline): SGHRS, YFSETQ. This CDR3 contains 16 residues. J gave up 4 bases and V 3 bases, and 5 bases lay outside the gene matches. The CDR3 protein is CASSSTSGGVGETQYF. The DNA for the CDR3 is TGCGCCAGCAGCTCGACTAGCGGGGGGGTAGGAGAGACCCAGTACTTC. Full variable domain (rest looked up from reference TRBV5-1 and TRBJ2-5): KAGVTQTPRYLIKTRGQQVTLSCSPISGHRSVSWYQQTPGQGLQFLFEYFSETQRNKGNFPGRFSGRQFSNSRSEMNVSTLELGDSALYLCASSSTSGGVGETQYFGPGTRLLVL.

This clone was detected only once. The chain recombines TRBV28 with TRBJ1-4, with TRBD1 identical over 8 bases. Per germline, CDR1 MDHEN and CDR2 SYDVKM. The CDR3 contains 15 residues. Trimming took 6 bases from V and 5 from J; bases not matched to a gene: 8. Here the CDR3 reads CASRDSGGENEKLFF. The CDR3 bases are TGTGCCAGCAGAGATTCAGGGGGCGAGAATGAAAAACTGTTTTTT.

J is TRBJ2-3 and V is TRBV30, with a tentative D call TRBD2 (6 bases). The CDR3 consists of 15 residues. Deletions cut 3 bases from V and 5 bases from J, with 18 bases between. Germline V gives CDR1 GTSNPN, CDR2 SVGIG (reference sequence). The CDR3 protein is CAWSLRGLLVDTQYF. In nucleotides, the CDR3 is TGTGCCTGGAGCTTGCGGGGCCTGTTGGTAGATACGCAGTATTTT.

The rearrangement links TRBV4-3 to TRBJ2-1; D is perhaps TRBD1 (6 bases). The CDR3 has 17 residues. Between the trimmed V and J ends, which lost 0 bases and 0 bases, there was a span of 12 bases. Germline CDR1 is LGHNA and CDR2 is YSLEER. The CDR3 spells CASSQDWGQPSYNEQFF. CDR3 sequence (DNA): TGCGCCAGCAGCCAAGACTGGGGACAACCCTCCTACAATGAGCAGTTCTTC.

The rearrangement links TRBV5-1 to TRBJ2-3, with 8 bases fitting TRBD2. The J segment lost 0 bases and the V segment lost 0 bases, leaving 3 bases of the junction unmatched. The CDR3 runs to 16 residues. Looked up from germline, CDR1 is SGHRS and CDR2 is YFSETQ. The CDR3 coding sequence is TGCGCCAGCAGCTTGGGTCCTAGCGGGAGCACAGATACGCAGTATTTT. It yields the protein CASSLGPSGSTDTQYF.

This chain uses TRBV5-6 with TRBJ2-3, with a possible D match to TRBD2 (6 bases). This CDR3 contains 17 residues. Trimming stripped 3 bases from V and 6 bases from J, with 23 bases between. CDR1 and CDR2 (germline): SGHDT, YYEEEE. The CDR3 nucleotides read TGTGCCAGCAGCTCGACACCGGGGCTAGCGCATGCCGATACGCAGTATTTT. This sequence encodes CASSSTPGLAHADTQYF.

J is TRBJ2-1 and V is TRBV5-6; 10 bases line up with TRBD2. Germline assignment: CDR1 SGHDT and CDR2 YYEEEE. The CDR3 is 16 amino acids. V lost 0 bases and J lost 5; bases outside the gene matches: 5. This CDR3 reads CASSLVASGGNNEQFF. The CDR3 DNA is TGTGCCAGCAGCTTGGTGGCTAGCGGGGGTAACAATGAGCAGTTCTTC.

The J gene is TRBJ2-5, the V gene TRBV29-1; TRBD2 matches 8 bases. The junction had 7 bases not matched to a gene; V was cut back by 6 bases and J by 1 base. The CDR3 is 14 residues long. CDR1 is SQVTM and CDR2 is ANQGSEA in the germline V gene. The CDR3 protein is CSVVPLAAQETQYF. CDR3 DNA: TGCAGCGTAGTACCACTAGCGGCCCAAGAGACCCAGTACTTC.

This clone was seen a single time. V is TRBV5-6 and J is TRBJ1-3, with D tentatively TRBD1 (5 bases). V was cut by 4 bases and J by 1 base, with 9 bases left in between. Germline lookup yields CDR1 SGHDT and CDR2 YYEEEE. CDR3 length: 14 residues. The CDR3 DNA sequence: TGTGCCAGCAGCCCCGGGGGGTCTGGAAACACCATATATTTT. Amino acid sequence: CASSPGGSGNTIYF. The full variable domain, in which reference TRBV5-6 and TRBJ1-3 provide the parts outside the CDR3, is DAGVTQSPTHLIKTRGQQVTLRCSPKSGHDTVSWYQQALGQGPQFIFQYYEEEERQRGNFPDRFSGHQFPNYSSELNVNALLLGDSALYLCASSPGGSGNTIYFGEGSWLTVV.

The gene calls are TRBV27 and TRBJ2-1, with TRBD2 as a possible D gene (7 bases). The germline V and J ends were trimmed by 3 bases and 10 bases, with 13 bases remaining between them. The CDR3 covers 13 residues. Germline CDR1 MNHEY, CDR2 SMNVEV (reference sequence). The CDR3 reads CASSLGGAVEQFF. The DNA of the CDR3 is TGTGCCAGCAGTTTGGGGGGGGCTGTGGAGCAGTTCTTC.

The V and J genes are TRBV2 and TRBJ1-5, with 7 nucleotides matching TRBD1. CDR1 is SNHLY and CDR2 is FYNNEI in the germline V gene. V lost 8 bases, J lost 6 bases, and 10 bases stayed unmatched. The CDR3 loop spans 14 amino acids. The CDR3 DNA is TGTGCCAGCCGATTTCTACAGGGGAGTCAGCCCCAGCATTTT. Encoded protein: CASRFLQGSQPQHF.

V gene TRBV19 combines with J gene TRBJ1-5; D is possibly TRBD1 (5 bases). The CDR3 has 13 amino acids. With 7 bases removed from V and 4 bases from J, the gap between germline ends came to 11 bases. Germline V gene lookup returns CDR1 LNHDA and CDR2 SQIVND (reference sequence). CDR3 nucleotides: TGTGCCAGTACCCGCCGGGGGAATCAGCCCCAGCATTTT. Protein: CASTRRGNQPQHF.

The rearrangement uses TRBV27 and TRBJ1-4, with TRBD1 matching over 9 bases. The CDR3 contains 15 residues. The V segment lost 2 bases and the J segment 6 bases; nucleotides outside the gene matches: 4. Germline V lookup: CDR1 MNHEY, CDR2 SMNVEV (reference sequence). CDR3 DNA sequence: TGTGCCAGCAGTTTACACGACAGGGGGGATGAAAAACTGTTTTTT. Its translation: CASSLHDRGDEKLFF.

The rearrangement links TRBV6-5 to TRBJ2-1; TRBD1 matches 8 bases. The CDR3 covers 14 residues. CDR1 is MNHEY, CDR2 SVGAGI, per germline. The V and J ends lost 5 bases and 7 bases, in that order; junction bases with no gene match: 7. CDR3 nucleotide sequence: TGTGCCAGCAGTCGGCAGGGGGCGCGGAATGAGCAGTTCTTC. Translation gives CASSRQGARNEQFF.

The chain couples TRBV7-2 to TRBJ2-5; 12 bases are a match to TRBD2. Germline loops: CDR1 SGHTA, CDR2 FQGNSA. The length of the CDR3 is 17 residues. Trimming took 5 bases from V and 4 from J; bases not matched to a gene: 11. Here the CDR3 DNA reads TGTGCCAGCAGCCCGATGACTAGCGGGAGTTTTGGAGAGACCCAGTACTTC. It is translated as CASSPMTSGSFGETQYF.

The chain is built from TRBV6-1 and TRBJ2-7; D possibly corresponds to TRBD2 (6 bases). Per germline, CDR1 MNHNS and CDR2 SASEGT. V was clipped by 2 bases and J by 6 bases, with 11 bases between them. The CDR3 contains 13 residues. The CDR3 coding sequence is TGTGCCAGCAGTGAATTGGGAGGAATCGAGCAGTACGTC. Its protein is CASSELGGIEQYV.

V gene TRBV10-3 combines with J gene TRBJ2-7, with D possibly matching TRBD1 (6 bases). V was trimmed by 2 bases and J by 3 bases, leaving 11 bases between them. Germline CDR1 is ENHRY and CDR2 is SYGVKD. The CDR3 runs 14 residues. The CDR3 loop is CAISEAGEFYEQYV. The CDR3 nucleotides read TGTGCCATCAGTGAGGCAGGGGAGTTCTACGAGCAGTACGTC.

V usage is TRBV27 and J usage is TRBJ1-1, with 9 bases fitting TRBD1. The germline V gene encodes CDR1 MNHEY and CDR2 SMNVEV (reference sequence). CDR3 size: 13 residues. The junction had 2 bases not matched to a gene; V was cut back by 5 bases and J by 4 bases. The CDR3 nucleotides are TGTGCCAGCAGTGGACAGGGGAGCACTGAAGCTTTCTTT. It is translated as CASSGQGSTEAFF.

CDR3 sequence (DNA): TGTGCCACCAGCTCGATAGGGACAGGGGGTAACACTGAAGCTTTCTTT. Protein sequence: CATSSIGTGGNTEAFF. The rearrangement uses TRBV15 and TRBJ1-1; 11 positions match TRBD1. With V trimmed by 5 bases and J by 2 bases, 7 bases remained unmatched. This CDR3 comprises 16 residues. The germline gives CDR1 LNHNV, CDR2 YYDKDF (reference sequence).

The V call is TRBV2, the J call TRBJ2-3; 7 bases align to TRBD2. Germline V gives CDR1 SNHLY, CDR2 FYNNEI. The trim removed 6 bases at V and 4 bases at J, leaving 10 bases unmatched. The CDR3 consists of 15 residues. CDR3 coding DNA: TGTGCCAGCAGAGACCTAGCGGCGGGACCAGATACGCAGTATTTT. Its protein is CASRDLAAGPDTQYF. The entire variable domain, with the rest obtained from reference TRBV2 and TRBJ2-3, is as follows: EPEVTQTPSHQVTQMGQEVILRCVPISNHLYFYWYRQILGQKVEFLVSFYNNEISEKSEIFDDQFSVERPDGSNFTLKIRSTKLEDSAMYFCASRDLAAGPDTQYFGPGTRLTVL.

J is TRBJ2-7 and V is TRBV6-6, with 8 bases fitting TRBD2. CDR1 is MNHNY and CDR2 is SVGAGI in the germline V gene (reference sequence). V lost 10 bases, J lost 7 bases, and 12 bases stayed unmatched. The CDR3 has 13 residues. DNA of the CDR3: TGTGCCACTGGGGCGGGGGGACTCCGGGAGCAGTACTTC. Amino acid sequence: CATGAGGLREQYF.